Sequencing of this T cell receptor (beta chain) was carried out in a study of cytomegalovirus exposure and HLA in healthy donors. Regarding the study as a whole: Later analysis showed TCR association rates varying by HLA locus, highest for DRB1 and lowest for HLA-C. Confirmation was obtained in vitro that a few CMV-associated chains are specific for CMV antigens. No immune exposure information besides CMV serostatus was available.

Per germline, CDR1 MDHEN and CDR2 SYDVKM. The trim removed 10 bases at V and 4 bases at J, leaving 8 bases unmatched. CDR3 length: 13 residues. Use of 60 Vbeta and 13 Jbeta primers characterized the PCR. This table comes from immunoSEQ multiplex PCR, and its TCRdb copy is limited to in-frame clones, with some not included. The sample comprises 90,000 to 100,000 clones, 60% to 80% of which are singletons, and approximately 8% rests with the top ten. As regards this clone: Its antigen is undetermined.

Specimen: PBMCs. This receptor was taken from a female donor in good health and CMV-seronegative. The rearrangement links TRBV28 to TRBJ1-2; TRBD1 agrees at 8 bases. The CDR3 loop reads CATHRGTVYGYTF. As DNA, the CDR3 is TGTGCCACCCACAGGGGGACCGTCTATGGCTACACCTTC.